The following is a T cell receptor (beta chain) sequence with its context. The antigen remains undetermined. Trimming cost V 0 bases and J 5 bases, with 14 bases left between them. Germline assignment: CDR1 SGHRS and CDR2 YFSETQ. This CDR3 spans 16 amino acids. Running of the assay took place at deep level. Assay: immunoSEQ multiplex PCR; the TCRdb copy retains only in-frame clones and omits some. The profile shows 2.3 million or so clones, about 92% of them singletons. This specimen comes from a study of shared clonotypes between healthy human individuals. Turning to the study itself: The plates for each donor numbered three CD4 naive, three CD4 memory, two CD8 naive and one CD8 memory.

Study-level findings and limits: It was expected that sequencing depth would affect clonotype sharing among donors.

This receptor was taken from a man aged 18 to 29 in good health. Some clones in this sample may be carry-over from other donors' samples. This chain links TRBV5-1 with TRBJ1-4; possible D gene TRBD1, 5 bases. Sequencing was carried out using naive CD4+ T cells from PBMCs. Sample subset: CD45RA+ positively selected. The CDR3 region has the DNA TGCGCCAGCAGCTTGGGGGGCCTAGACTCCAATGAAAAACTGTTTTTT. This encodes CASSLGGLDSNEKLFF.